This T cell receptor beta chain was retrieved from a study of circulating and synovial CD4+ cells in juvenile arthritis. Study-level findings and limits: Some such blood samples were as oligoclonal as synovium. Vbeta family usage analysis did not detect the pathogenic-like versus bulk difference. CPL and bulk CD4 samples differed at least tenfold in T cell genomes. Compared with bulk blood, circulating pathogenic-like lymphocytes shared substantially more CDR3 sequences with synovial T cells.

On this clone itself: Its matching antigen is unknown.

Sequencing was performed with immunoSEQ multiplex PCR; in TCRdb, only in-frame clones are kept and a portion is missing. Of about 33,000 clones in the sample, 90% to 95% are singletons; the top ten hold about 0.15%. The CDR3 is 17 amino acids. Germline loops: CDR1 LNHDA, CDR2 SQIVND (reference sequence). Trimming shortened V by 5 bases and J by 2 bases, and 20 bases separated the two germline ends. This rearrangement joins TRBV19 to TRBJ2-3; D gene uncertain. Sequencing used CD4+ T cells from blood. The sequence came from a human donor with juvenile idiopathic arthritis. CDR3 residues: CASSPMPPTDDTDTQYF. CDR3 in DNA: TGTGCCAGTAGTCCCATGCCCCCCACAGATGACACAGATACGCAGTATTTT.